Listed below are T cell receptor beta chains from one sample, sequenced in a study of control samples from healthy donors and cancer patients. TCRdb's table, derived via immunoSEQ multiplex PCR, lists solely in-frame clones and lacks some. The sample holds around 110,000 clones, more than 75% seen once. Input material: blood. These TCRs come from a woman in her 70s in good health. CDR3s include the opening cysteine and the closing phenylalanine or tryptophan. The D gene is left open where the match is weak. Rows may omit the clone size; those that give it use once, few, many or a size class.

abundance	j_gene	d_gene	len	v_gene	CDR3aa	CDR3nt
.	TRBJ1-3	.	15	TRBV19	CASSINPFSGNTIYF	TGTGCCAGTAGTATAAATCCCTTCTCTGGAAACACCATATATTTT
.	TRBJ1-2	TRBD1	15	TRBV4-2	CASSQESQGAVGYTF	TGTGCCAGCAGCCAAGAATCTCAGGGGGCTGTCGGCTACACCTTC
once	TRBJ2-7	.	15	TRBV7-6	CASSLTEGGPYEQYF	TGTGCCAGCAGCTTAACCGAGGGGGGCCCCTACGAGCAGTACTTC
.	TRBJ1-1	.	12	TRBV19	CASIGRAGEAFF	TGTGCCAGTATTGGCAGGGCGGGTGAAGCTTTCTTT
.	TRBJ1-1	.	16	TRBV20-1	CSASRGGFEGHTEAFF	TGCAGTGCTAGTCGTGGGGGCTTCGAGGGGCACACTGAAGCTTTCTTT
.	TRBJ2-1	.	14	TRBV5-1	CASSPARGWDEQFF	TGCGCCAGCAGCCCGGCCCGAGGCTGGGATGAGCAGTTCTTC
.	TRBJ1-5	.	16	TRBV19	CASRLAPSEANQPQHF	TGTGCCAGTAGACTAGCCCCCAGCGAGGCCAATCAGCCCCAGCATTTT
once	TRBJ2-3	.	14	TRBV7-9	CASSSGLGTDTQYF	TGTGCCAGCAGCTCAGGGCTGGGCACAGATACGCAGTATTTT
.	TRBJ1-1	.	12	TRBV12-3/TRBV12-4	CASSLGWSEAFF	TGTGCCAGCAGTTTAGGGTGGAGTGAAGCTTTCTTT
.	TRBJ2-7	TRBD1	16	TRBV18	CASSPSRDRGSYEQYF	TGTGCCAGCTCACCGTCCCGGGACAGGGGATCCTACGAGCAGTACTTC
.	TRBJ2-6	TRBD1	17	TRBV6-6	CASSRRDRVDGANVLTF	TGTGCCAGCAGTCGCCGGGACAGGGTAGATGGGGCCAACGTCCTGACTTTC
.	TRBJ2-2	.	14	TRBV11-3	CASSPTRNTGELFF	TGTGCCAGCAGCCCAACAAGGAACACCGGGGAGCTGTTTTTT
.	TRBJ1-3	.	15	TRBV2	CASSEWGNSGNTIYF	TGTGCCAGCAGCGAATGGGGAAACTCTGGAAACACCATATATTTT
.	TRBJ2-1	.	13	TRBV19	CASSRGSYNEQFF	TGTGCCAGTAGCCGGGGGTCCTACAATGAGCAGTTCTTC
.	TRBJ1-3	.	15	TRBV19	CASQQEPNSGNTIYF	TGTGCCAGTCAGCAGGAACCAAACTCTGGAAACACCATATATTTT
.	TRBJ2-5	TRBD2	16	TRBV5-4	CASSLGLAGGEETQYF	TGTGCCAGCAGCTTGGGACTAGCGGGTGGGGAGGAGACCCAGTACTTC
.	TRBJ1-1	.	12	TRBV15	CATSRGNTEAFF	TGTGCCACCAGCAGAGGTAACACTGAAGCTTTCTTT
.	TRBJ1-6	TRBD1	15	TRBV19	CASSSQGGAGSPLHF	TGTGCCAGTAGTTCCCAGGGGGGGGCTGGTTCACCCCTCCACTTT
.	TRBJ1-2	.	13	TRBV19	CASRMALNYGYTF	TGTGCCAGTAGAATGGCACTCAACTATGGCTACACCTTC
.	TRBJ2-3	.	16	TRBV5-1	CASSLEGSGQWDTQYF	TGCGCCAGCAGCTTGGAGGGCTCTGGGCAATGGGATACGCAGTATTTT
.	TRBJ1-2	.	14	TRBV5-1	CASSLADANYGYTF	TGCGCCAGCAGCTTGGCCGATGCTAACTATGGCTACACCTTC
.	TRBJ1-1	.	16	TRBV5-1	CASSLGTATLSTEAFF	TGCGCCAGCAGCTTGGGCACGGCCACACTCAGCACTGAAGCTTTCTTT
once	TRBJ1-1	.	15	TRBV6-6	CASNLLGGGETEAFF	TGTGCCAGCAATCTCTTAGGCGGGGGTGAGACTGAAGCTTTCTTT
.	TRBJ1-6	.	13	TRBV15	CATSRGDHSPLHF	TGTGCCACCAGCAGAGGGGACCACTCACCCCTCCACTTT
.	TRBJ1-2	.	12	TRBV7-8	CASSFSHYGYTF	TGTGCCAGCAGCTTCAGTCACTATGGCTACACCTTC
.	TRBJ2-2	TRBD1	14	TRBV5-1	CASSAGGATGELFF	TGCGCCAGCAGCGCAGGGGGCGCGACCGGGGAGCTGTTTTTT
once	TRBJ2-2	TRBD2	15	TRBV7-9	CASTLAGADPRELFF	TGTGCCAGCACTCTAGCGGGGGCAGACCCCAGGGAGCTGTTTTTT
.	TRBJ2-7	TRBD2	12	TRBV29-1	CSASGLGYEQYF	TGCAGCGCGTCGGGACTAGGGTACGAGCAGTACTTC
.	TRBJ1-3	.	15	TRBV5-1	CASSLVGPSGNTIYF	TGCGCCAGCAGCTTGGTGGGGCCCTCTGGAAACACCATATATTTT
once	TRBJ1-1	TRBD1	16	TRBV2	CASSPTGGVWETEAFF	TGTGCCAGCAGCCCTACAGGGGGCGTTTGGGAAACTGAAGCTTTCTTT
once	TRBJ1-2	.	15	TRBV27	CASSLRWGRAYGYTF	TGTGCCAGCAGTTTAAGGTGGGGGAGGGCCTATGGCTACACCTTC
.	TRBJ1-5	.	14	TRBV19	CASRNRVDNQPQHF	TGTGCCAGTAGGAACAGGGTAGACAATCAGCCCCAGCATTTT
.	TRBJ1-1	.	15	TRBV10-2	CASKMEWAPGTEAFF	TGCGCCAGCAAGATGGAGTGGGCGCCGGGCACTGAAGCTTTCTTT